This T cell receptor beta chain was identified in a study of blood T cells in healthy people across ages. General observations from the study: Diversity was estimated from one million T cells, and these estimates were considered underestimates. Whereas aged donors had fewer naive CD4+ cells, long-lived donors had more of them and higher diversity. A roughly linear fall in TCR beta diversity per million T cells was seen with increasing age.

A sample-barcoded 5' primer and a J-beta primer mix were used in a second PCR of roughly 6 to 11 cycles. MiXCR was run by TCRdb on the 5' RACE reads, yielding one entry per CDR3 protein. The data contain approximately 820,000 distinct CDR3 sequences, around 43% of them singletons. The CDR3 has 14 residues. After removal of 4 bases from V and 4 bases from J, the junction contained 6 bases not matched to a gene. Per germline, CDR1 SNHLY and CDR2 FYNNEI. This clonotype is a singleton in its sample. The antigen is not known. This clonotype originated in a man in his sixties in good health. The sequenced sample consisted of blood. This chain links TRBV2 with TRBJ2-7, with 8 bases identical to TRBD2. The CDR3: CASSAVAGIYEQYF. CDR3 nucleotide sequence: TGTGCCAGCAGTGCGGTAGCGGGGATATACGAGCAGTACTTC.